Presented here are 21 T cell receptor beta chains from one specimen sequenced in a study of spatial heterogeneity in lung cancer. The time point here: sample taken at primary tumor resection. Unsorted samples of tumor, nontumor lung or frozen PBMC had their whole RNA sequenced. TCRdb processed the 5' RACE reads anew with MiXCR; each CDR3 protein has one entry. Of about 50,000 distinct CDR3 sequences listed, approximately 7.6% were seen once; the top ten hold around an eighth. Specimen: PBMCs, collected at surgery. These receptors all come from a female donor with early-stage non-small cell lung cancer.

This clonotype has ten or more counts. The genes are TRBV12-3 or TRBV12-4 and TRBJ2-7; 13 nucleotides agree with TRBD2. The V and J ends lost 3 bases and 4 bases, in that order; junction bases with no gene match: 0. The CDR3 sequence is 14 residues long. The CDR3 reads CASSLTSGGYEQYF. CDR3 nucleotides: TGTGCCAGCAGTTTGACTAGCGGGGGGTACGAGCAGTACTTC.

This clonotype was counted ten times or more. V is TRBV20-1 and J is TRBJ1-2; D possibly corresponds to TRBD1 (5 bases). The V gene lost 0 bases and the J gene lost 3 bases, with 14 bases spanning the gap. The CDR3 consists of 15 residues. CDR1 and CDR2 from the germline V gene are DFQATT and SNEGSKA (reference sequence). As DNA, the CDR3 is TGCAGTGCTAGAGATCAAAGGGAGGGGTACTATGGCTACACCTTC. Encoded protein: CSARDQREGYYGYTF.

This clonotype turned up a few times. CDR3 nucleotides: TGCGCCAGCAGCCAAGACCCAGGACTAGGGAGATACAATGAGCAGTTCTTC. This codes for CASSQDPGLGRYNEQFF. The J gene is TRBJ2-1, the V gene TRBV4-3; 7 bases fit TRBD2. The CDR3 length is 17 residues. Per the germline V gene, CDR1 is LGHNA and CDR2 is YSLEER. V shed 0 bases, J shed 4 bases, and the junction held 9 bases outside the gene matches.

The V call is TRBV5-1, the J call TRBJ2-2; a possible D gene is TRBD1 (6 bases). The CDR3 has 16 amino acids. V was shortened by 4 bases and J by 3 bases, with 16 bases between the two germline ends. Germline V gives CDR1 SGHRS, CDR2 YFSETQ. The CDR3 DNA reads as TGCGCCAGCAGCCCAACAGGGCTTGGCGACACCGGGGAGCTGTTTTTT. Translating it yields CASSPTGLGDTGELFF.

This clonotype was detected many times. V is TRBV28 and J is TRBJ1-1; D is perhaps TRBD1 (6 bases). The CDR3 sequence is 16 residues long. Germline CDR1 is MDHEN and CDR2 is SYDVKM. V lost 3 bases to trimming and J lost 1 base, with 15 bases between them. The CDR3 protein is CASSLGGTNWNTEAFF. CDR3 coding DNA: TGTGCCAGCAGTTTGGGCGGGACAAACTGGAACACTGAAGCTTTCTTT.

This clonotype showed up many times. The V and J genes are TRBV20-1 and TRBJ2-3; 14 bases agree with TRBD2. V was pared by 6 bases and J by 2 bases, with 16 bases of the junction left unmatched. Germline-derived CDR1 and CDR2 are DFQATT and SNEGSKA (reference sequence). The CDR3 runs 19 residues. DNA of the CDR3: TGCAGTGCATCCGTCCGACTAGCGGGGGGGTCTCACATCACAGATACGCAGTATTTT. It encodes CSASVRLAGGSHITDTQYF.

This clonotype was seen a few times. Written as DNA, the CDR3 is TGCAGTGCTGGACTATCCGGGGGGGAAGGAGCCCAGTACTTC. This codes for CSAGLSGGEGAQYF. The rearrangement links TRBV20-1 to TRBJ2-5; TRBD2 matches 8 bases. Germline V lookup: CDR1 DFQATT, CDR2 SNEGSKA (reference sequence). J gave up 9 bases and V 5 bases, and 14 bases lay outside the gene matches. The CDR3 is 14 amino acids.

The table lists this clonotype with many counts. This chain connects TRBV30 to TRBJ1-1; D not resolved. CDR1 and CDR2 from the germline V gene are GTSNPN and SVGIG (reference sequence). CDR3 length: 14 residues. V lost 4 bases, J lost 8 bases, and 20 bases lay in between. DNA of the CDR3: TGTGCCTGGAACCCTAATGTAAGCAGGCGAGAAGCTTTCTTT. As protein: CAWNPNVSRREAFF.

This clonotype was observed a handful of times. V and J are TRBV7-9 and TRBJ2-1; 7 bases agree with TRBD1. Trimming removed 5 bases from V and 0 bases from J; junction bases left unmatched: 7. Per germline, CDR1 SEHNR and CDR2 FQNEAQ (reference sequence). The CDR3 contains 16 residues. The CDR3 loop reads CASSHYRGSSYNEQFF. Here the CDR3 DNA reads TGTGCCAGCAGCCATTACAGGGGAAGCTCCTACAATGAGCAGTTCTTC.

In this sample, this clonotype turned up a few times. V gene TRBV10-3 combines with J gene TRBJ1-1; D unresolved. Trimming removed 10 bases at V and 3 bases at J, with 9 bases between. Looked up from germline, CDR1 is ENHRY and CDR2 is SYGVKD. This CDR3 contains 11 residues. CDR3 sequence: CASGGDTEAFF. CDR3 DNA: TGTGCCAGTGGCGGGGACACTGAAGCTTTCTTT.

In this sample, this clonotype turned up many times. The rearrangement uses TRBV6-2 or TRBV6-3 and TRBJ1-6; D is unclear. This CDR3 has 14 amino acids. Germline V gene data show CDR1 as MNHEY and CDR2 as SVGEGT. The V gene lost 6 bases and the J gene lost 7 bases, with 13 bases spanning the gap. CDR3 in DNA: TGTGCCAGCAGCTATTCGGCCAAGAATTCACCCCTCCACTTT. Encoded protein: CASSYSAKNSPLHF.

This clonotype was seen ten or more times. The chain links TRBV7-2 to TRBJ1-2, with D uncertain. Germline CDR1 SGHTA, CDR2 FQGNSA. This CDR3 spans 15 amino acids. The V end was cut by 5 bases, the J end by 4 bases, with 17 bases between. The CDR3 DNA follows: TGTGCCAGCAGCGCCCACGAGGTTACATTCTATGGCTACACCTTC. It yields the protein CASSAHEVTFYGYTF. The variable domain in full, completed from reference TRBV7-2 and TRBJ1-2, reads GAGVSQSPSNKVTEKGKDVELRCDPISGHTALYWYRQSLGQGLEFLIYFQGNSAPDKSGLPSDRFSAERTGGSVSTLTIQRTQQEDSAVYLCASSAHEVTFYGYTFGSGTRLTVV.

The table lists this clonotype with many counts. The chain combines TRBV7-8 with TRBJ2-3, with TRBD2 identical over 10 bases. After removal of 2 bases from V and 5 bases from J, the junction contained 10 bases not matched to a gene. Germline V gene data show CDR1 as SGHVS and CDR2 as FQNEAQ. The CDR3 is 17 amino acids. CDR3 bases: TGTGCCAGCAGCTTATCTAATAGCGGGGGGCCCAAAGATACGCAGTATTTT. Translating it yields CASSLSNSGGPKDTQYF.

This clonotype appeared many times. This chain connects TRBV20-1 to TRBJ1-4; D is possibly TRBD1 (5 bases). Germline-derived CDR1 and CDR2 are DFQATT and SNEGSKA (reference sequence). The CDR3 is made up of 14 amino acids. Between the trimmed V and J ends, which lost 5 bases and 6 bases, there was a span of 16 bases. Written as DNA, the CDR3 is TGCAGTGCTCGTCCGTGGGGGGAGGATGAAAAACTGTTTTTT. It translates to CSARPWGEDEKLFF.

This clonotype was seen more than once but under ten times. This chain connects TRBV30 to TRBJ2-1; 7 positions match TRBD1. The CDR3 length is 13 residues. V lost 3 bases to trimming and J lost 9 bases; unmatched junction nucleotides: 8. Looked up from germline, CDR1 is GTSNPN and CDR2 is SVGIG (reference sequence). The CDR3 DNA reads as TGTGCCTGGAGGTTGACAGGGACAGTTGAGCAGTTCTTC. Translated, it gives CAWRLTGTVEQFF. The variable domain in full, with the rest retrieved from reference TRBV30 and TRBJ2-1, is SQTIHQWPATLVQPVGSPLSLECTVEGTSNPNLYWYRQAAGRGLQLLFYSVGIGQISSEVPQNLSASRPQDRQFILSSKKLLLSDSGFYLCAWRLTGTVEQFFGPGTRLTVL.

There are many counts of this clonotype. The V call is TRBV14, the J call TRBJ2-7, with no clear D. The CDR3 covers 15 residues. Trimming took 1 base from V and 9 from J, leaving 19 bases between them. The germline gives CDR1 SGHDN, CDR2 FVKESK. CDR3: CASSQVPGGWDGQYF. The CDR3 coding sequence is TGTGCCAGCAGCCAAGTCCCGGGCGGCTGGGATGGGCAGTACTTC.

The rearrangement joins TRBV5-1 to TRBJ2-3, with a tentative D call TRBD1 (6 bases). The V and J ends lost 1 base and 0 bases respectively, with 9 bases between them. Germline V gives CDR1 SGHRS, CDR2 YFSETQ. The CDR3 length is 15 residues. CDR3 region: CASSLYRESTDTQYF. For the CDR3, the DNA is TGCGCCAGCAGCTTGTACAGGGAGAGCACAGATACGCAGTATTTT.

This clonotype was seen a few times. The chain combines TRBV20-1 with TRBJ1-4; weak D call: TRBD1 (5 bases). Germline V gives CDR1 DFQATT, CDR2 SNEGSKA (reference sequence). V was clipped by 5 bases and J by 8 bases, with 18 bases between them. The CDR3 loop spans 14 amino acids. The CDR3 DNA is TGCAGTGCTGACCCGGGGCCCGAGGGGGAAAAACTGTTTTTT. Its translation is CSADPGPEGEKLFF.

The genes are TRBV7-2 and TRBJ2-1; D may be TRBD2 (6 bases). The CDR3 length is 14 residues. V lost 5 bases and J 2 bases, leaving 10 bases between the germline ends. Germline CDR1 reads SGHTA; CDR2 reads FQGNSA. The CDR3 sequence is CASSDGGAYNEQFF. The CDR3 DNA is TGTGCCAGCAGCGACGGGGGAGCCTACAATGAGCAGTTCTTC. Full variable domain (remainder filled in from reference TRBV7-2 and TRBJ2-1): GAGVSQSPSNKVTEKGKDVELRCDPISGHTALYWYRQSLGQGLEFLIYFQGNSAPDKSGLPSDRFSAERTGGSVSTLTIQRTQQEDSAVYLCASSDGGAYNEQFFGPGTRLTVL.

The genes are TRBV28 and TRBJ1-2; a weak D match, TRBD1 (6 bases). In germline, CDR1 is MDHEN, CDR2 SYDVKM. V was pared by 4 bases and J by 3 bases, with 15 bases between. The CDR3 loop spans 15 amino acids. CDR3 DNA: TGTGCCAGCAGTTCGCCCCGGGCAGGGGACTATGGCTACACCTTC. Its translation: CASSSPRAGDYGYTF.

At least ten counts were recorded for this clonotype. V and J are TRBV21-1 and TRBJ2-7; the table names TRBD1, a call not compared with the DNA. TRBV21-1 is marked as a pseudogene. CDR3 length: 16 residues. The CDR3 reads CASSCRPGPTSHEQYF. The CDR3 nucleotides read TGTGCCAGCAGCTGCCGACCGGGGCCGACTTCCCACGAGCAGTACTTC.